This T cell receptor beta chain was sequenced in a study of blood T cells in healthy people across ages. Points from the study as a whole: Older age coincided with a roughly linear decline in TCR beta diversity per million T cells.

To note about this clonotype: No antigen is known for it.

With a J-beta primer mix and a sample-barcoded 5' primer, a second PCR ran about 7 to 12 cycles. A template-switch adaptor with 12 random nucleotides tagged each cDNA molecule. CDR3-containing paired-end reads numbered at least 2.5 million in each sample. Using its own MiXCR run on the 5' RACE reads, TCRdb lists one record per CDR3 protein. The table records about 290,000 distinct CDR3 sequences, roughly 26% of them present only once. Germline CDR1 reads SQVTM; CDR2 reads ANQGSEA. V shed 7 bases, J shed 1 base, and the junction held 16 bases outside the gene matches. This CDR3 comprises 17 residues. The gene calls are TRBV29-1 and TRBJ1-1; TRBD1 matches at 9 bases. Sequencing was carried out using blood. This clonotype was sampled from a woman aged 70-85 years in good health. CDR3 sequence: CSAGRGGRQGGNTEAFF. The CDR3 DNA sequence: TGCAGCGCTGGGCGAGGAGGCAGACAGGGGGGGAACACTGAAGCTTTCTTT.